Listed below are T cell receptor beta chains from one sample, sequenced in a study of T cell responses to AZD1222 COVID-19 vaccine. Assay: immunoSEQ multiplex PCR; the TCRdb copy retains only in-frame clones and omits some. The data hold 90,000 to 120,000 clones, with 85% to 95% observed a single time. The sample consisted of peripheral blood, taken 28 days after the second AZD1222 dose. The receptor source for this set is an adult who received the AZD1222 COVID-19 vaccine. CDR3s include the opening cysteine and the closing phenylalanine or tryptophan. The D gene is left open where the match is weak. The size of a clone is reported for some rows only, either as once, few or many, or as a class for expanded clones.

cdr3_aa cdr3_nt v_call clone_size j_call d_call
CASSYDRTNQPQHF TGTGCCAGCAGTTACGACAGAACCAATCAGCCCCAGCATTTT TRBV6-5 NA TRBJ1-5 NA
CSASPGTSVYEQYF TGCAGTGCTAGTCCCGGGACTAGCGTCTACGAGCAGTACTTC TRBV20-1 NA TRBJ2-7 TRBD2
CASTDRGNTEAFF TGTGCCAGCACAGACAGGGGGAACACTGAAGCTTTCTTT TRBV6-5 NA TRBJ1-1 TRBD1
CASREGPRDSPLHF TGTGCCAGCAGGGAGGGGCCGCGAGATTCACCCCTCCACTTT TRBV6-5 NA TRBJ1-6 NA
CSVELTSGTYEQYF TGCAGCGTTGAATTAACTAGCGGGACCTACGAGCAGTACTTC TRBV29-1 NA TRBJ2-7 TRBD2
CASSPQGAYNSPLHF TGTGCCAGCAGCCCCCAGGGGGCCTATAATTCACCCCTCCACTTT TRBV11-2 NA TRBJ1-6 TRBD1
CASSPLGTSGEQFF TGTGCCAGCTCACCACTCGGGACCTCGGGTGAGCAGTTCTTC TRBV18 NA TRBJ2-1 NA
CASSFSILGAGATGELFF TGTGCCAGCAGCTTCTCAATCCTAGGTGCGGGGGCCACCGGGGAGCTGTTTTTT TRBV11-3 NA TRBJ2-2 NA
CASTQFGLASSGGQFF TGTGCCAGCACCCAGTTCGGACTAGCGAGCTCAGGTGGGCAGTTCTTC TRBV7-9 NA TRBJ2-1 TRBD2
CASSRRRDGPGELFF TGTGCCAGCAGCCGGCGGCGGGACGGGCCCGGGGAGCTGTTTTTT TRBV5-4 once TRBJ2-2 NA
CASSQETGNSPLHF TGTGCCAGCTCACAGGAAACGGGGAATTCACCCCTCCACTTT TRBV18 few TRBJ1-6 NA